One TCR beta chain is described in this entry. The CDR3 sequence is 13 residues long. Trimming took 3 bases from V and 5 from J, leaving 11 bases between them. In germline, CDR1 is SQVTM, CDR2 ANQGSEA. A second PCR of roughly 7 to 11 cycles used a sample-barcoded 5' primer and a J-beta primer mix. Using its own MiXCR run on the 5' RACE reads, TCRdb lists one record per CDR3 protein. Here the sample spans approximately 1,000,000 distinct CDR3 sequences, over 35% being singletons. This entry is derived from a study of blood T cells in healthy people across ages. This receptor was obtained from a woman aged 55 to 70 in good health. Source material: blood. This chain uses TRBV29-1 with TRBJ2-1, with D hard to call. The CDR3 DNA sequence: TGCAGCGTTGAGACCCCCTGGGACAATGAGCAGTTCTTC. Its translation: CSVETPWDNEQFF.